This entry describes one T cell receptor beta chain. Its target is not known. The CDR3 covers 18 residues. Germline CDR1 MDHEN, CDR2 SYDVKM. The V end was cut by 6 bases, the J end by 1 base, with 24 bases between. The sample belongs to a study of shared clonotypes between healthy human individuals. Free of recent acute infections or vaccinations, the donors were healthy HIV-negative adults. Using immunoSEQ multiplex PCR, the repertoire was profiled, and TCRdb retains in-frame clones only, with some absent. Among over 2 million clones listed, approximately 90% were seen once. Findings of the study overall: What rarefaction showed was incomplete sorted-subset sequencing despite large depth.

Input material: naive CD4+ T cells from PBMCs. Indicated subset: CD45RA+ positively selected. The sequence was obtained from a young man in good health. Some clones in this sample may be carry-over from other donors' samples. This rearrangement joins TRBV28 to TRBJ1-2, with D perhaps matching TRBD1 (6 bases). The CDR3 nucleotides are TGTGCCAGCAGGGCCCTTGGGGGAGGCGGACAGATTAACTATGGCTACACCTTC. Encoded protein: CASRALGGGGQINYGYTF.